These T cell receptor beta chains were read from a single sample in a study of cytomegalovirus exposure and HLA in healthy donors. TCRdb keeps only in-frame clones here, not all; method: immunoSEQ multiplex PCR. In the table there are some 150,000 clones, about 89% of which are singletons. Sequencing used PBMCs. The source is a woman aged 18-35 years in good health and CMV-seropositive. The CDR3 runs from the conserved cysteine through the conserved F or W. The order of the fields is CDR3 DNA, CDR3 protein, J gene, D gene, V gene, clone size. The D gene is left open where the match is weak. Expanded clones get a size class; other rows say once, few or many, or leave the size out.

cdr3_nt: TGTGCCAGCAGCCTGCGACAGGGCTCACAAGAGACCCAGTACTTC
cdr3_aa: CASSLRQGSQETQYF
j_call: TRBJ2-5
d_call: TRBD1
v_call: TRBV27
clone_size: NA

cdr3_nt: TGTGCCAGCATCGCGGATTTTCGGACTGAAGCTTTCTTT
cdr3_aa: CASIADFRTEAFF
j_call: TRBJ1-1
d_call: NA
v_call: TRBV6-5
clone_size: NA

cdr3_nt: TGCGCCAGCAGCTTGTCAGTGGGACAGGGTGTCGGGGAGCTGTTTTTT
cdr3_aa: CASSLSVGQGVGELFF
j_call: TRBJ2-2
d_call: TRBD1
v_call: TRBV5-1
clone_size: NA

cdr3_nt: TGTGCCAGCACACAGCACTCTGGGGCCAACGTCCTGACTTTC
cdr3_aa: CASTQHSGANVLTF
j_call: TRBJ2-6
d_call: NA
v_call: TRBV6-5
clone_size: NA

cdr3_nt: TGTGCCAGCAGCTCGGACTCTAACCAAGAGACCCAGTACTTC
cdr3_aa: CASSSDSNQETQYF
j_call: TRBJ2-5
d_call: NA
v_call: TRBV9
clone_size: NA

cdr3_nt: TGTGCCTGGCGCCGGGACATTCACTATGGCTACACCTTC
cdr3_aa: CAWRRDIHYGYTF
j_call: TRBJ1-2
d_call: NA
v_call: TRBV30
clone_size: few

cdr3_nt: TGCGCCAGCAGCCAAGATTCACAGGGACCTTTTTACGAGCAGTACTTC
cdr3_aa: CASSQDSQGPFYEQYF
j_call: TRBJ2-7
d_call: NA
v_call: TRBV4-3
clone_size: NA

cdr3_nt: TGTGCCAGTAGCAAGGGACTAGCGGGAACATACAATGAGCAGTTCTTC
cdr3_aa: CASSKGLAGTYNEQFF
j_call: TRBJ2-1
d_call: TRBD2
v_call: TRBV19
clone_size: NA

cdr3_nt: TGTGCCAGCACTGTAACCGGGGAGCTGTTTTTT
cdr3_aa: CASTVTGELFF
j_call: TRBJ2-2
d_call: NA
v_call: TRBV27
clone_size: NA

cdr3_nt: TGTGCCAGCAGCACCCAACAGGGAGCCTACGAGCAGTACTTC
cdr3_aa: CASSTQQGAYEQYF
j_call: TRBJ2-7
d_call: NA
v_call: TRBV7-9
clone_size: NA

cdr3_nt: TGTGCCAGCAGTCGCGGGGGGCTAAGCACAGATACGCAGTATTTT
cdr3_aa: CASSRGGLSTDTQYF
j_call: TRBJ2-3
d_call: TRBD2
v_call: TRBV6-5
clone_size: NA

cdr3_nt: TGTGCCAGCAGCCCCGGACTAGCGGGAGGCTACGAGCAGTACTTC
cdr3_aa: CASSPGLAGGYEQYF
j_call: TRBJ2-7
d_call: TRBD2
v_call: TRBV6-5
clone_size: NA

cdr3_nt: TGTGCCAGCATCGTAGGACAGCTTAACACTGAAGCTTTCTTT
cdr3_aa: CASIVGQLNTEAFF
j_call: TRBJ1-1
d_call: NA
v_call: TRBV2
clone_size: NA

cdr3_nt: TGTGCCTGGAGTCGCCGGCGGAAGAACACCGGGGAGCTGTTTTTT
cdr3_aa: CAWSRRRKNTGELFF
j_call: TRBJ2-2
d_call: NA
v_call: TRBV30
clone_size: NA

cdr3_nt: TGTGCCAGTAGGACTAGCGGATCCTCCTACGAGCAGTACTTC
cdr3_aa: CASRTSGSSYEQYF
j_call: TRBJ2-7
d_call: TRBD2
v_call: TRBV19
clone_size: once

cdr3_nt: TGCGCCAGCAGCCAATTTCCGAGACAGGGGGTTAGCAATCAGCCCCAGCATTTT
cdr3_aa: CASSQFPRQGVSNQPQHF
j_call: TRBJ1-5
d_call: TRBD1
v_call: TRBV4-1
clone_size: NA

cdr3_nt: TGTGCCAGTAGCCCCCTCGGGGAGACCCAGTACTTC
cdr3_aa: CASSPLGETQYF
j_call: TRBJ2-5
d_call: NA
v_call: TRBV19
clone_size: NA

cdr3_nt: TGTGCCAGCAGCCCTATCAGCGGGCTTGGCACCGGGGAGCTGTTTTTT
cdr3_aa: CASSPISGLGTGELFF
j_call: TRBJ2-2
d_call: NA
v_call: TRBV9
clone_size: once

cdr3_nt: TGTGCCAGTACCCCGGGTTGGGTAAGCGGGAGGGCCGCCAATGAGCAGTTCTTC
cdr3_aa: CASTPGWVSGRAANEQFF
j_call: TRBJ2-1
d_call: TRBD2
v_call: TRBV19
clone_size: NA

cdr3_nt: TGTGCCTGCGGACAGCGCTACCAAGAGACCCAGTACTTC
cdr3_aa: CACGQRYQETQYF
j_call: TRBJ2-5
d_call: NA
v_call: TRBV30
clone_size: NA

cdr3_nt: TGTGCCAGCAGGAGGGCGGGAGGGTCCCAGTTCTTC
cdr3_aa: CASRRAGGSQFF
j_call: TRBJ2-1
d_call: TRBD2
v_call: TRBV6-1
clone_size: NA

cdr3_nt: TGTGCAAGTCGCTTAATTAGCCCGGGACAGGGGATCTACGAGCAGTACTTC
cdr3_aa: CASRLISPGQGIYEQYF
j_call: TRBJ2-7
d_call: NA
v_call: TRBV12-2
clone_size: once

cdr3_nt: TGTGCCAGCAGATACCTAGGGGTTCTTACCGGGGAGCTGTTTTTT
cdr3_aa: CASRYLGVLTGELFF
j_call: TRBJ2-2
d_call: NA
v_call: TRBV6-5
clone_size: NA

cdr3_nt: TGCGCCAGCAGCCAAGATACAGCCGCAGGGCTTTATGGCTACACCTTC
cdr3_aa: CASSQDTAAGLYGYTF
j_call: TRBJ1-2
d_call: NA
v_call: TRBV4-3
clone_size: NA

cdr3_nt: TGTGCCAGCATCCCGGGGAGCTCCTACGAGCAGTACTTC
cdr3_aa: CASIPGSSYEQYF
j_call: TRBJ2-7
d_call: NA
v_call: TRBV6-6
clone_size: NA

cdr3_nt: TGTGCCAGCAGCCCTCAGGGGACTAGCGGGAGTTACGAGCAGTACTTC
cdr3_aa: CASSPQGTSGSYEQYF
j_call: TRBJ2-7
d_call: TRBD2
v_call: TRBV9
clone_size: NA

cdr3_nt: TGTGCCATCAGTGATGGGAAGGGGATAAGCACAGATACGCAGTATTTT
cdr3_aa: CAISDGKGISTDTQYF
j_call: TRBJ2-3
d_call: NA
v_call: TRBV10-3
clone_size: NA

cdr3_nt: TGTGCCAGCAGCTTAGAGCAGGGGCAGCCCCAGCATTTT
cdr3_aa: CASSLEQGQPQHF
j_call: TRBJ1-5
d_call: NA
v_call: TRBV7-9
clone_size: NA

cdr3_nt: TGTGCCAGCAGCTTAGATCGCCGAGCGTTTAGTCCCTACGAGCAGTACTTC
cdr3_aa: CASSLDRRAFSPYEQYF
j_call: TRBJ2-7
d_call: NA
v_call: TRBV11-3
clone_size: NA